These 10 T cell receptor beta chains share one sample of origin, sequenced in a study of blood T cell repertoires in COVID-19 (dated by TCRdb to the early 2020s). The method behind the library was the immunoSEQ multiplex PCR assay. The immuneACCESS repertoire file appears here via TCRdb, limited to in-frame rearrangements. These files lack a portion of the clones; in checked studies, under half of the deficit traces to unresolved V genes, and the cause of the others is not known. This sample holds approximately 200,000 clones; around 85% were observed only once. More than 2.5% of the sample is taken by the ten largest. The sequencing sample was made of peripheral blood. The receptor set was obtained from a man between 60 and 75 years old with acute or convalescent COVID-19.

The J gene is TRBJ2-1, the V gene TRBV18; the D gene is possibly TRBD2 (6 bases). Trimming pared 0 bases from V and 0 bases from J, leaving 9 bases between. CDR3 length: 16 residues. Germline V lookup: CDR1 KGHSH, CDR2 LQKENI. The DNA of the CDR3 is TGTGCCAGCTCACCACCTAGCGGCAACTCCTACAATGAGCAGTTCTTC. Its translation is CASSPPSGNSYNEQFF. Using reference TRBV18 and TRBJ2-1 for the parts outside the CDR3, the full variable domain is NAGVMQNPRHLVRRRGQEARLRCSPMKGHSHVYWYRQLPEEGLKFMVYLQKENIIDESGMPKERFSAEFPKEGPSILRIQQVVRGDSAAYFCASSPPSGNSYNEQFFGPGTRLTVL.

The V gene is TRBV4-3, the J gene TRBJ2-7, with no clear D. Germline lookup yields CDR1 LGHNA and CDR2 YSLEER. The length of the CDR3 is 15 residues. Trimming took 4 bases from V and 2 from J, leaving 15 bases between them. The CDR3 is CASSRVTGGAYEQYF. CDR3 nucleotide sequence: TGCGCCAGCAGCCGAGTTACGGGTGGAGCCTACGAGCAGTACTTC.

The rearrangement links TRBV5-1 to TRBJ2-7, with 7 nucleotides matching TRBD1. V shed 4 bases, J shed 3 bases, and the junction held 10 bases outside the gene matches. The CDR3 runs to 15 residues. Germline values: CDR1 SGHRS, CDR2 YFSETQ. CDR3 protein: CASSPGTDFLYEQYF. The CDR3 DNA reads TGCGCCAGCAGCCCCGGGACAGATTTCCTCTACGAGCAGTACTTC.

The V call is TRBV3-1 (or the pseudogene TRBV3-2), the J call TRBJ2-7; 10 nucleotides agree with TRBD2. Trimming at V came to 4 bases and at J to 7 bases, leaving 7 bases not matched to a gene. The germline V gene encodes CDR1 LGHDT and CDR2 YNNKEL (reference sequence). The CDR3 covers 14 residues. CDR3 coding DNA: TGTGCCAGCAGCCCAGCGGGGGGGATGGGAGAGCAGTACTTC. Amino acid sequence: CASSPAGGMGEQYF.

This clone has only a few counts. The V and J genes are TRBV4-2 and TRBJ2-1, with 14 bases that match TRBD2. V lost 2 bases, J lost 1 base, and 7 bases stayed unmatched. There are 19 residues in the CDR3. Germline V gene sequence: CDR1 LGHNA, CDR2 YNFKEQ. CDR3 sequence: CASSQRRLAGGPSYNEQFF. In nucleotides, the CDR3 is TGTGCCAGCAGCCAAAGGAGACTAGCGGGAGGGCCGTCCTACAATGAGCAGTTCTTC.

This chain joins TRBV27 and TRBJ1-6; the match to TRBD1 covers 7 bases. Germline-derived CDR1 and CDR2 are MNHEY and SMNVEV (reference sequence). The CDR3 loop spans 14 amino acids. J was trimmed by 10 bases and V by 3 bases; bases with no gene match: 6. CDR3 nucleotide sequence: TGTGCCAGCAGTTTGACAGGGTTAGGATCACCCCTCCACTTT. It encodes CASSLTGLGSPLHF.

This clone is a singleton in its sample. The CDR3 protein is CASSHGLAGSEQFF. The DNA for the CDR3 is TGTGCCAGCAGTCACGGACTAGCGGGAAGTGAGCAGTTCTTC. The V call is TRBV6-5, the J call TRBJ2-1; 12 bases are shared with TRBD2. Germline assignment: CDR1 MNHEY and CDR2 SVGAGI. This CDR3 contains 14 residues. The V and J ends lost 5 bases and 9 bases, in that order; junction bases with no gene match: 5.

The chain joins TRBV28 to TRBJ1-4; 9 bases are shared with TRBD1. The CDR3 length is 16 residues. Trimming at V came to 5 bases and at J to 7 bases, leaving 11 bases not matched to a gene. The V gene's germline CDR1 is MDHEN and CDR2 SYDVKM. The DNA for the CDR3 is TGTGCCAGCAGTCCCATGAAACAGGGGGCGCTTGAAAAACTGTTTTTT. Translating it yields CASSPMKQGALEKLFF.

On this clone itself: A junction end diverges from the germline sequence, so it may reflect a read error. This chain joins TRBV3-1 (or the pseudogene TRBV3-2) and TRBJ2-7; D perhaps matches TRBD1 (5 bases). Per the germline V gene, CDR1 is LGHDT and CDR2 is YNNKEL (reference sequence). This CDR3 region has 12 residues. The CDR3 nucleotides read TGTGCCAGCAGCCAAGCAGTTTCAGGGCTCATCTTC. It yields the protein CASSQAVSGLIF.

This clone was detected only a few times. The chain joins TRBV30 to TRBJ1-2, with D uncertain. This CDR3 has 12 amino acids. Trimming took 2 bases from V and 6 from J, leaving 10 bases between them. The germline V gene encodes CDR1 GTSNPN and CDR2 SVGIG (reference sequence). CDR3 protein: CAWSIARNGYTF. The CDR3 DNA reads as TGTGCCTGGAGTATCGCTAGGAATGGCTACACCTTC.